The 14 T cell receptor beta chains listed next were all sequenced from one sample in a study of vaccination effects on CD4 cells after COVID-19. These TCRs' antigens remain unknown. Sequenced by immunoSEQ multiplex PCR; TCRdb stores in-frame clones only, minus some. The sample includes fewer than 30,000 clones, 72% of them seen just once. Using viral peptide pools, the ViraFEST assay grew out antigen-specific CD4+ T cells prior to sequencing. Once cultured for 10 days, the cells underwent separation to obtain CD4+ T cells. Recipients of the vaccine had no prior SARS-CoV-2 infection and negative nucleocapsid antibodies. Sequencing used CD4+ T cells from PBMCs cultured with SARS-CoV-2 spike peptides, obtained before COVID-19 vaccination. The source of these receptors is a human donor who received a COVID-19 vaccine.

This clone was recorded only once. The gene calls are TRBV27 and TRBJ1-5; no reliable D call. Trimming took off 3 bases at V and 4 bases at J, with 7 bases between the two ends. The length of the CDR3 is 13 residues. Germline loops: CDR1 MNHEY, CDR2 SMNVEV (reference sequence). This CDR3 reads CASSFVGNQPQHF. The CDR3 region has the DNA TGTGCCAGCAGTTTTGTTGGGAATCAGCCCCAGCATTTT.

This clone was seen only once. The gene calls are TRBV7-2 and TRBJ1-2, with D perhaps matching TRBD1 (5 bases). The CDR3 loop spans 15 amino acids. V gave up 4 bases and J gave up 4 bases, with 16 bases separating them. CDR1 is SGHTA, CDR2 FQGNSA, per germline. CDR3 amino acids: CASSSTGASFYGYTF. In DNA, the CDR3 is TGTGCCAGCAGCTCCACCGGGGCCAGCTTCTATGGCTACACCTTC.

This chain connects TRBV10-2 to TRBJ1-4; D is ambiguous. Trimming took 2 bases from V and 4 from J, leaving 14 bases between them. The CDR3 extends over 16 amino acids. Germline CDR1 reads WSHSY; CDR2 reads SAAADI. The CDR3 region is CASSENLASSNEKLFF. CDR3 DNA: TGCGCCAGCAGTGAGAACCTAGCCTCTAGTAATGAAAAACTGTTTTTT.

The chain has TRBV3-1 (or the pseudogene TRBV3-2) and TRBJ2-7, with 8 bases identical to TRBD2. Trimming cost V 1 base and J 0 bases; bases outside gene matches: 5. Germline V gene sequence: CDR1 LGHDT, CDR2 YNNKEL (reference sequence). The CDR3 consists of 16 residues. The CDR3 nucleotides read TGTGCCAGCAGCCAAGCTGGAAGCGGGAGCTCCTACGAGCAGTACTTC. Residues: CASSQAGSGSSYEQYF.

The chain is built from TRBV5-1 and TRBJ2-1; 8 bases agree with TRBD2. This CDR3 is 15 amino acids long. The germline V gene encodes CDR1 SGHRS and CDR2 YFSETQ. J lost 14 bases, V lost 1 base, and 14 bases had no gene match. CDR3 residues: CASSLQLRGDQEEFF. For the CDR3, the DNA is TGCGCCAGCAGCTTGCAATTGCGGGGGGACCAAGAGGAGTTCTTC.

This clone has a handful of counts. V usage is TRBV19 and J usage is TRBJ1-5; 7 bases are a match to TRBD1. This CDR3 contains 15 residues. Losses at the gene ends were 5 bases for V and 0 bases for J; bases not matched to a gene: 4. From germline, CDR1 is LNHDA and CDR2 SQIVND (reference sequence). CDR3 bases: TGTGCCAGTAGTGGGGGACAGAATAGCAATCAGCCCCAGCATTTT. It is translated as CASSGGQNSNQPQHF.

V usage is TRBV10-1 and J usage is TRBJ2-3, with D tentatively TRBD2 (6 bases). The germline V and J ends were trimmed by 8 bases and 6 bases, with 15 bases remaining between them. The CDR3 runs 13 residues. Per germline, CDR1 WNHNN and CDR2 SYGVQD (reference sequence). The CDR3 DNA reads TGCGCCAGCGGGACTCCCGAGGGTGATACGCAGTATTTT. As protein: CASGTPEGDTQYF.

This clone has a handful of counts. The V and J genes are TRBV12-3 or TRBV12-4 and TRBJ2-7; 9 nucleotides align to TRBD2. This CDR3 contains 13 residues. With V trimmed by 7 bases and J by 7 bases, 8 bases remained unmatched. In DNA form, the CDR3 reads TGTGCCAGCACCTTAGCGGGAGATTGGGAGCAGTACTTC. It is translated as CASTLAGDWEQYF.

This clone appeared a few times. This chain joins TRBV30 and TRBJ1-6; D not certain. Per germline, CDR1 GTSNPN and CDR2 SVGIG (reference sequence). The CDR3 spans 14 residues. Trimming shortened V by 4 bases and J by 10 bases, and 17 bases separated the two germline ends. The DNA of the CDR3 is TGTGCCTGGACCCTCCGGGCGGTTGGATCACCCCTCCACTTT. This translates into CAWTLRAVGSPLHF.

The CDR3 is CASGTGDLPQHF. The CDR3 DNA is TGTGCCAGCGGCACGGGAGATTTGCCCCAGCATTTT. The rearrangement joins TRBV6-5 to TRBJ1-5, with D uncertain. Germline values: CDR1 MNHEY, CDR2 SVGAGI. Trimming took off 8 bases at V and 9 bases at J, with 14 bases between the two ends. This CDR3 is 12 amino acids long.

The V and J genes are TRBV28 and TRBJ2-2; perhaps TRBD1 as D (6 bases). The germline V gene has CDR1 MDHEN and CDR2 SYDVKM. The CDR3 loop spans 13 amino acids. The ends were cut back, 7 bases at V and 1 base at J, with 7 bases in the middle. CDR3 protein: CASKQGNTGELFF. The CDR3 DNA follows: TGTGCCAGCAAACAGGGGAACACCGGGGAGCTGTTTTTT. The variable domain in full, with the rest retrieved from reference TRBV28 and TRBJ2-2, is DVKVTQSSRYLVKRTGEKVFLECVQDMDHENMFWYRQDPGLGLRLIYFSYDVKMKEKGDIPEGYSVSREKKERFSLILESASTNQTSMYLCASKQGNTGELFFGEGSRLTVL.

The chain employs TRBV19 and TRBJ1-1; 10 positions match TRBD1. The CDR3 totals 18 residues. Germline-derived CDR1 and CDR2 are LNHDA and SQIVND (reference sequence). V trimming: 4 bases; J trimming: 2 bases; junction bases outside the gene matches: 13. The CDR3 spells CASSRAGTGVPGNTEAFF. The CDR3 bases are TGTGCCAGTAGTAGAGCCGGGACAGGGGTTCCGGGAAACACTGAAGCTTTCTTT.

This chain links TRBV2 with TRBJ1-3, with D perhaps matching TRBD1 (6 bases). Trimming stripped 6 bases from V and 3 bases from J, with 9 bases between. This CDR3 is 13 amino acids long. CDR1 and CDR2 from the germline V gene are SNHLY and FYNNEI. In DNA form, the CDR3 reads TGTGCCAGCAGCGGACAGAATGGAAACACCATATATTTT. Its protein product is CASSGQNGNTIYF.

The genes are TRBV18 and TRBJ1-6; no reliable D call. The length of the CDR3 is 13 residues. CDR1 is KGHSH and CDR2 is LQKENI in the germline V gene. Trimming shortened V by 0 bases and J by 10 bases, and 7 bases separated the two germline ends. The chain's CDR3 is CASSPPSFSPLHF. The DNA of the CDR3 is TGTGCCAGCTCACCACCGAGTTTCTCACCCCTCCACTTT.